A single sample is the source of the 23 T cell receptor beta chains below, sequenced in a study of blood T cell repertoires in COVID-19. The data were produced by immunoSEQ multiplex PCR, yet TCRdb's version contains in-frame clones alone and is incomplete. The sample consists of more than 50,000 clones, 82% of them appearing once. Material: peripheral blood. The receptors here all came from a human donor in a cohort sampled during active COVID-19.

This clone was counted between two and nine times. The V and J genes are TRBV5-5 and TRBJ1-1, with 7 bases identical to TRBD1. Germline V lookup: CDR1 SGHKS, CDR2 YYEKEE (reference sequence). CDR3 length equals 15 residues. The junction had 10 bases not matched to a gene; V was cut back by 4 bases and J by 4 bases. The CDR3 DNA reads as TGTGCCAGCAGCCTGTTGACAGGGTTAGTCACTGAAGCTTTCTTT. This encodes CASSLLTGLVTEAFF. Together with reference TRBV5-5 and TRBJ1-1, the CDR3 gives the full variable domain: DAGVTQSPTHLIKTRGQQVTLRCSPISGHKSVSWYQQVLGQGPQFIFQYYEKEERGRGNFPDRFSARQFPNYSSELNVNALLLGDSALYLCASSLLTGLVTEAFFGQGTRLTVV.

This chain links TRBV6-4 with TRBJ1-1; possibly TRBD1 for D (5 bases). There are 14 residues in the CDR3. Germline V gene sequence: CDR1 MRHNA, CDR2 SNTAGT. The germline V and J ends were trimmed by 6 bases and 1 base, with 12 bases remaining between them. The CDR3 DNA reads TGTGCCAGCAGAACCGACAGATGGAACACTGAAGCTTTCTTT. It is translated as CASRTDRWNTEAFF.

The chain uses TRBV5-1 and TRBJ2-7, with D possibly matching TRBD2 (6 bases). The CDR3 spans 13 residues. Germline CDR1 SGHRS, CDR2 YFSETQ. The V gene lost 0 bases and the J gene lost 3 bases, with 7 bases spanning the gap. Here the CDR3 DNA reads TGCGCCAGCAGCTTGGGGGGAGGCTACGAGCAGTACGTC. Translation gives CASSLGGGYEQYV.

The gene calls are TRBV24-1 and TRBJ1-5, with 9 bases aligning to TRBD1. V dropped 4 bases and J dropped 4; count of bases not matched to a gene: 10. Germline CDR1 KGHDR, CDR2 SFDVKD. This CDR3 contains 17 residues. The CDR3 region is CATSERTGQGMNQPQHF. The CDR3 DNA reads as TGTGCCACCAGTGAAAGGACGGGACAGGGTATGAATCAGCCCCAGCATTTT.

There are a few counts of this clone. The CDR3 nucleotides read TGTGCCAGCAGCTCCCTGCGGCGGAGCTCCTACGAGCAGTACTTC. This gives the protein CASSSLRRSSYEQYF. The V call is TRBV11-2, the J call TRBJ2-7; unclear D gene. CDR1 SGHAT and CDR2 FQNNGV come from the germline V gene. V dropped 4 bases and J dropped 0 bases, with 13 bases sitting between them. The length of the CDR3 is 15 residues.

This sequence joins TRBV11-2 and TRBJ2-5; TRBD2 is a possible D gene (6 bases). The V gene lost 1 base and the J gene lost 4 bases, with 7 bases spanning the gap. From germline, CDR1 is SGHAT and CDR2 FQNNGV. This CDR3 contains 13 residues. In nucleotides, the CDR3 is TGTGCCAGCAGCTTAGTCGGGAGAGAGACCCAGTACTTC. Translating gives CASSLVGRETQYF.

The chain is built from TRBV28 and TRBJ2-7, with 10 bases identical to TRBD1. Germline CDR1 reads MDHEN; CDR2 reads SYDVKM. Unmatched junction bases numbered 11, after V lost 4 bases and J lost 5 bases. CDR3 size: 16 residues. CDR3 protein: CASSSAETGGTDEQYV. CDR3 sequence (DNA): TGTGCCAGCAGTTCGGCTGAGACAGGGGGCACCGACGAGCAGTACGTC.

As concerns this clone: Other DNA variants within this sample encode the same CDR3. The chain combines TRBV10-2 with TRBJ1-1; D gene ambiguous. Trimming took 8 bases from V and 2 from J, leaving 9 bases between them. This CDR3 contains 12 residues. Germline V gene sequence: CDR1 WSHSY, CDR2 SAAADI. The DNA of the CDR3 is TGCGCCAGCTCCTCGGGAAACACTGAAGCTTTCTTT. It encodes CASSSGNTEAFF.

The rearrangement links TRBV4-1 to TRBJ2-3, with 8 bases identical to TRBD1. Germline values: CDR1 MGHRA, CDR2 YSYEKL. Germline trimming cut 6 bases from V and 8 bases from J; bases unmatched to any gene: 4. CDR3 size: 12 residues. CDR3 loop: CASRQGGGTQYF. The DNA for the CDR3 is TGCGCCAGCAGACAGGGGGGTGGTACGCAGTATTTT.

The chain is built from TRBV27 and TRBJ2-7; TRBD1 agrees at 7 bases. The CDR3 spans 13 residues. V lost 3 bases, J lost 3 bases, and 2 bases stayed unmatched. The germline V gene has CDR1 MNHEY and CDR2 SMNVEV (reference sequence). This CDR3 reads CASSLRQGYEQYF. In DNA form, the CDR3 reads TGTGCCAGCAGTTTGCGACAGGGCTACGAGCAGTACTTC.

The chain employs TRBV27 and TRBJ2-5, with 11 positions matching TRBD2. V lost 1 base and J lost 5; bases outside the gene matches: 6. The CDR3 covers 16 residues. Germline CDR1 and CDR2: MNHEY and SMNVEV (reference sequence). The CDR3 nucleotides read TGTGCCAGCAGTTTATATTTTAGCGGGGGGGCTGAGACCCAGTACTTC. This translates into CASSLYFSGGAETQYF.

J is TRBJ2-5 and V is TRBV6-5; 8 bases map to TRBD2. This CDR3 has 15 amino acids. Germline CDR1 is MNHEY and CDR2 is SVGAGI. Germline trimming cut 0 bases from V and 5 bases from J; bases unmatched to any gene: 5. CDR3 DNA: TGTGCCAGCAGTTACTCCGGGAGGGGCTATGAGACCCAGTACTTC. It codes for CASSYSGRGYETQYF.

This chain connects TRBV5-1 to TRBJ1-1; D remains ambiguous. Per the germline V gene, CDR1 is SGHRS and CDR2 is YFSETQ. CDR3 length equals 13 residues. The V gene lost 1 base and the J gene lost 1 base, with 5 bases spanning the gap. The CDR3 protein is CASSLWQNTEAFF. CDR3 nucleotide sequence: TGCGCCAGCAGCTTGTGGCAGAACACTGAAGCTTTCTTT.

This chain links TRBV6-5 with TRBJ2-3, with TRBD2 identical over 10 bases. Looked up from germline, CDR1 is MNHEY and CDR2 is SVGAGI. The V and J ends lost 10 bases and 2 bases, in that order; junction bases with no gene match: 9. This CDR3 region has 15 residues. The CDR3 spells CAILAGRTSTDTQYF. The CDR3 bases are TGTGCCATACTAGCGGGGCGAACATCCACAGATACGCAGTATTTT.

V usage is TRBV4-1 and J usage is TRBJ1-3, with TRBD1 identical over 11 bases. This CDR3 is built from 16 residues. J was trimmed by 1 base and V by 4 bases; bases with no gene match: 3. The V gene's germline CDR1 is MGHRA and CDR2 YSYEKL. The CDR3 sequence is CASSRGTGGSGNTIYF. The CDR3 DNA follows: TGCGCCAGCAGCCGAGGGACAGGGGGGTCTGGAAACACCATATATTTT.

J is TRBJ1-1 and V is TRBV10-1; D possibly corresponds to TRBD1 (6 bases). V shed 6 bases and J shed 5 bases, with 13 bases lying between them. The CDR3 loop spans 13 amino acids. Germline assignment: CDR1 WNHNN and CDR2 SYGVQD (reference sequence). CDR3 in DNA: TGCGCCAGCAGCTCGTTCAGGGGAACTGAAGCTTTCTTT. Translated, it gives CASSSFRGTEAFF.

The chain links TRBV21-1 to TRBJ2-2; no DNA check was done on the table's D call, TRBD1. TRBV21-1 corresponds to a pseudogene. This CDR3 is built from 16 residues. CDR3 region: CASREGGPRNTGELFF. Here the CDR3 DNA reads TGTGCCAGCCGTGAAGGGGGACCTAGAAACACCGGGGAGCTGTTTTTT.

This clone was detected a few times. The rearrangement joins TRBV18 to TRBJ1-1; perhaps TRBD1 as D (5 bases). V lost 5 bases to trimming and J lost 5 bases, with 15 bases between them. The CDR3 is 14 residues long. Germline V CDR1 and CDR2: KGHSH, LQKENI. The CDR3 is CASSTRGGETEAFF. The CDR3 nucleotides read TGTGCCAGCTCAACCCGGGGAGGGGAAACTGAAGCTTTCTTT.

This chain links TRBV23-1 with TRBJ1-5; 9 bases map to TRBD1. TRBV23-1 is known as an ORF, though its function is uncertain. Trimming took 2 bases from V and 5 from J; bases not matched to a gene: 10. This CDR3 spans 17 amino acids. The DNA of the CDR3 is TGCGCCAGCAGTCAACCCTTAGACAGGGGGAGCGATCAGCCCCAGCATTTT. It codes for CASSQPLDRGSDQPQHF.

In this sample, this clone turned up a few times. This sequence joins TRBV4-2 and TRBJ1-5; 7 bases match TRBD1. Germline V gene sequence: CDR1 LGHNA, CDR2 YNFKEQ. This CDR3 has 14 residues. V gave up 1 base and J gave up 9 bases; unmatched junction bases: 6. CDR3 in amino acids: CASSQVGGGMPQHF. CDR3 DNA: TGTGCCAGCAGCCAAGTTGGAGGGGGCATGCCCCAGCATTTT.

The chain has TRBV2 and TRBJ2-7, with D possibly being TRBD1 (6 bases). Per the germline V gene, CDR1 is SNHLY and CDR2 is FYNNEI. Trimming stripped 0 bases from V and 2 bases from J, with 14 bases between. The CDR3 runs 16 residues. CDR3 residues: CASSEAGQLIAYEQYF. The CDR3, as DNA: TGTGCCAGCAGTGAAGCTGGACAGCTTATAGCCTACGAGCAGTACTTC.

The rearrangement uses TRBV7-9 and TRBJ1-1; a weak D match, TRBD1 (5 bases). The CDR3 consists of 14 residues. The V gene lost 4 bases and the J gene lost 4 bases, with 13 bases spanning the gap. Germline assignment: CDR1 SEHNR and CDR2 FQNEAQ (reference sequence). This CDR3 is CASSSGGVGTEAFF. The CDR3 DNA sequence: TGTGCCAGCAGCTCCGGAGGGGTTGGCACTGAAGCTTTCTTT.

The V call is TRBV5-1, the J call TRBJ1-3; tentatively, D is TRBD1 (5 bases). The germline V gene has CDR1 SGHRS and CDR2 YFSETQ. The CDR3 runs 16 residues. Trimming took off 4 bases at V and 1 base at J, with 15 bases between the two ends. The CDR3 spells CASSPGWAGSGNTIYF. The CDR3 DNA is TGCGCCAGCAGCCCAGGGTGGGCAGGGTCTGGAAACACCATATATTTT.